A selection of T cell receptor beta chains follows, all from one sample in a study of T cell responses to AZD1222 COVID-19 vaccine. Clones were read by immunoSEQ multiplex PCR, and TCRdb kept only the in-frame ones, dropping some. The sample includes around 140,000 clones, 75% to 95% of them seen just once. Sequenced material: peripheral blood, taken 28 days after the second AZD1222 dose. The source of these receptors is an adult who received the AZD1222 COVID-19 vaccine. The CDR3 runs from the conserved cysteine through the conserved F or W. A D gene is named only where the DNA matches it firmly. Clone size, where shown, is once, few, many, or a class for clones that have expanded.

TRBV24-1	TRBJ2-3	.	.	CATSVPGLISTDTQYF	TGTGCCACCAGCGTCCCGGGACTGATTAGCACAGATACGCAGTATTTT
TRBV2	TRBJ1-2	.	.	CASSEGQTNYGYTF	TGTGCCAGCAGTGAAGGGCAAACTAACTATGGCTACACCTTC
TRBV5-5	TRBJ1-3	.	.	CASSLSPRSGNTIYF	TGTGCCAGCAGCTTATCCCCCAGGTCTGGAAACACCATATATTTT
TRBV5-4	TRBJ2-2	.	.	CASSLGGPQRAGELFF	TGTGCCAGCAGCTTGGGGGGACCTCAACGTGCCGGGGAGCTGTTTTTT
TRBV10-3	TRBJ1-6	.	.	CAISDIRGTKNSPLHF	TGTGCCATCAGTGACATCCGGGGAACAAAGAATTCACCCCTCCACTTT
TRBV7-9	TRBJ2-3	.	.	CASSLGDGVADTQYF	TGTGCCAGCAGCTTAGGTGACGGGGTAGCAGATACGCAGTATTTT
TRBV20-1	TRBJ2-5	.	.	CSASFSGARAGETQYF	TGCAGTGCTAGTTTTTCCGGGGCCAGGGCTGGGGAGACCCAGTACTTC
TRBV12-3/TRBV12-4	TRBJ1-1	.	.	CASSLEEFTEAFF	TGTGCCAGCAGTTTGGAGGAGTTCACTGAAGCTTTCTTT
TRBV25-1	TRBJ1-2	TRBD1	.	CASSGDRYGGYTF	TGTGCCAGCAGTGGGGACAGATACGGTGGCTACACCTTC
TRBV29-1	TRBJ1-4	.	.	CSATTNEKLFF	TGCAGCGCCACAACTAATGAAAAACTGTTTTTT
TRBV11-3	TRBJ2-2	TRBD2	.	CASSLVGGLAGAGELFF	TGTGCCAGCAGCTTAGTCGGGGGGCTAGCGGGAGCCGGGGAGCTGTTTTTT
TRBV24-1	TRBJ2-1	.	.	CATSGETDYNEQFF	TGTGCCACCAGTGGGGAGACAGATTACAATGAGCAGTTCTTC
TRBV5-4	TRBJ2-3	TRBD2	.	CASSLVLAGASTDTQYF	TGTGCCAGCAGCTTGGTGTTAGCGGGAGCTAGCACAGATACGCAGTATTTT
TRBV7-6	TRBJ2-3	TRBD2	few	CASKASGGLLDTQYF	TGTGCCAGCAAGGCTAGCGGGGGCCTTCTGGATACGCAGTATTTT
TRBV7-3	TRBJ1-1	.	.	CASSLVGGGTEAFF	TGTGCCAGCAGCTTAGTCGGGGGCGGCACTGAAGCTTTCTTT
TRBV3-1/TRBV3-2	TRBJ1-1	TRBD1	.	CASSDRGLNTEAFF	TGTGCCAGCAGCGACAGGGGATTGAACACTGAAGCTTTCTTT
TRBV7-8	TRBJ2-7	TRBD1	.	CASSSRQGMSSYEQYF	TGTGCCAGCAGCTCTCGACAGGGGATGAGCTCCTACGAGCAGTACTTC
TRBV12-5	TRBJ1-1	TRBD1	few	CASGLPPGTGGFVFTEAFF	TGTGCTAGTGGTTTGCCGCCCGGGACAGGGGGTTTTGTGTTCACTGAAGCTTTCTTT
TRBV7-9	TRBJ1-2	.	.	CASSLPAGLANYGYTF	TGTGCCAGCAGCTTACCAGCAGGCCTGGCTAACTATGGCTACACCTTC
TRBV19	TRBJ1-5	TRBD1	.	CASSISQGQDQPQHF	TGTGCCAGTAGTATTTCACAGGGGCAAGATCAGCCCCAGCATTTT
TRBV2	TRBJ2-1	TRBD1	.	CASREDRIYNEQFF	TGTGCCAGCAGAGAGGACAGGATTTACAATGAGCAGTTCTTC
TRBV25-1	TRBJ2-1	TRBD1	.	CASSEGQGASYNEQFF	TGTGCCAGCAGTGAAGGACAGGGGGCTTCCTACAATGAGCAGTTCTTC
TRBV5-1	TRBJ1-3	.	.	CASSLEGGSGNTIYF	TGCGCCAGCAGCTTGGAGGGAGGTTCTGGAAACACCATATATTTT
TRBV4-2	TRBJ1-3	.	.	CASAWVTRSGNTIYF	TGTGCCAGCGCGTGGGTTACACGATCTGGAAACACCATATATTTT
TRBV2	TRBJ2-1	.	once	CASSPDNEQFF	TGTGCCAGCAGTCCTGACAATGAGCAGTTCTTC
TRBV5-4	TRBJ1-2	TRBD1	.	CASREQGAKYGYTF	TGTGCCAGCAGGGAACAGGGGGCGAAGTATGGCTACACCTTC
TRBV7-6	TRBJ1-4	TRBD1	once	CASSKTGSANEKLFF	TGTGCCAGCAGCAAGACAGGGTCGGCTAATGAAAAACTGTTTTTT
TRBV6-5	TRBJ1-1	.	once	CASSYSPSGGTEAFF	TGTGCCAGCAGTTACTCTCCGAGTGGAGGCACTGAAGCTTTCTTT
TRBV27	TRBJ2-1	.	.	CASSLGRAPNNEQFF	TGTGCCAGCAGTCTGGGAAGGGCCCCAAACAATGAGCAGTTCTTC
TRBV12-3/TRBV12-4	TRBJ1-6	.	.	CASSFGWNSPLHF	TGTGCCAGCAGTTTTGGCTGGAATTCACCCCTCCACTTT
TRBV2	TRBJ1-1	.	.	CASREETKAFF	TGTGCCAGCAGGGAAGAAACGAAAGCTTTCTTT
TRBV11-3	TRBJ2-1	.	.	CASSLGSVYNEQFF	TGTGCCAGCAGCTTAGGTAGCGTCTACAATGAGCAGTTCTTC
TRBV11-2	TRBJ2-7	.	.	CASSPYRQAGTYEQYF	TGTGCCAGCAGCCCCTATCGGCAGGCAGGGACCTACGAGCAGTACTTC
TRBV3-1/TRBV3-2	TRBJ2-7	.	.	CASSQDAARFYEQYF	TGTGCCAGCAGCCAAGATGCGGCCCGCTTTTACGAGCAGTACTTC
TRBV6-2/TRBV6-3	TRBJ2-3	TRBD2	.	CASSLGLAGVDTQYF	TGTGCCAGCAGCCTGGGACTAGCGGGAGTAGATACGCAGTATTTT